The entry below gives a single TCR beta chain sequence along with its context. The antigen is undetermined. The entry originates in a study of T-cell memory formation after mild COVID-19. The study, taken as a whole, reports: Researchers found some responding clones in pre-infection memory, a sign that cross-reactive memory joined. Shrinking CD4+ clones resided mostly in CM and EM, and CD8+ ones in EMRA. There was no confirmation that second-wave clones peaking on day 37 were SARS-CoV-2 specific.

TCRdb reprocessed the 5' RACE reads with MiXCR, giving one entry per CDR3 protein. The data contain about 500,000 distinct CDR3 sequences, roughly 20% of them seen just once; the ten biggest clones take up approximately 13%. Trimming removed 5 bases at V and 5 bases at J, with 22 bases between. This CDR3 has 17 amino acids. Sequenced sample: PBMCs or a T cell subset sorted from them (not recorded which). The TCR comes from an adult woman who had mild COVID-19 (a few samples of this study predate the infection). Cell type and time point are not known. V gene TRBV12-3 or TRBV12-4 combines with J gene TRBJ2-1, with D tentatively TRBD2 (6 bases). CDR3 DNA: TGTGCCAGCAGTCCCCGGGACTTGCTAAGAAAGGACAATGAGCAGTTCTTC. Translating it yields CASSPRDLLRKDNEQFF.